Shown below are 9 T cell receptor beta chains from a single sample sequenced in a study of spatial heterogeneity in lung cancer. Described time point: blood at routine non-recurrence follow-up after resection. Each CDR3 protein gets one entry after TCRdb re-called the 5' RACE reads with MiXCR. The sample has fewer than 150,000 distinct CDR3 sequences, 10% to 13% seen once; the top ten hold 20% to 25%. Source: PBMCs, taken at follow-up. The receptors originated from a female donor with early-stage non-small cell lung cancer.

This clonotype was picked up many times. This rearrangement joins TRBV7-9 to TRBJ2-1; TRBD2 matches at 10 bases. The CDR3 has 15 amino acids. Per germline, CDR1 SEHNR and CDR2 FQNEAQ (reference sequence). V lost 5 bases to trimming and J lost 5 bases; unmatched junction nucleotides: 6. CDR3 bases: TGTGCCAGCAGCCGGAGCGGGAGGGCGAACAATGAGCAGTTCTTC. It codes for CASSRSGRANNEQFF.

In its sample, this clonotype was seen many times. The CDR3 bases are TGTGCCAGCAGCCTCTGGGGGGGAAGCGATGAGCAGTTCTTC. Encoded protein: CASSLWGGSDEQFF. V is TRBV9 and J is TRBJ2-1, with 7 positions matching TRBD2. The CDR3 covers 14 residues. Germline assignment: CDR1 SGDLS and CDR2 YYNGEE. Trimming cost V 4 bases and J 8 bases; bases outside gene matches: 9.

This clonotype was seen at least ten times. The J gene is TRBJ2-7, the V gene TRBV29-1; 8 bases map to TRBD1. Losses at the gene ends were 5 bases for V and 6 bases for J; bases not matched to a gene: 9. Germline loops: CDR1 SQVTM, CDR2 ANQGSEA. This CDR3 has 13 amino acids. The CDR3 reads CSVQLITGGEQYV. The CDR3 DNA is TGCAGCGTTCAACTAATTACAGGGGGCGAGCAGTACGTC.

This clonotype was seen repeatedly, ten times or more. J is TRBJ2-2 and V is TRBV24-1; maybe TRBD1 (6 bases). Trimming cost V 5 bases and J 0 bases, with 9 bases left between them. CDR1 and CDR2 (germline): KGHDR, SFDVKD. The length of the CDR3 is 15 residues. CDR3 nucleotide sequence: TGTGCCACCAGTGCGTGGACAGCGAACACCGGGGAGCTGTTTTTT. Encoded protein: CATSAWTANTGELFF.

This clonotype was seen only a few times. The V call is TRBV3-1, the J call TRBJ1-1, with 7 bases fitting TRBD1. V was pared by 4 bases and J by 0 bases, with 5 bases of the junction left unmatched. Germline values: CDR1 LGHDT, CDR2 YNNKEL (reference sequence). This CDR3 has 15 amino acids. The CDR3 coding sequence is TGTGCCAGCAGCCCAAGGCAGGGGGTGAACACTGAAGCTTTCTTT. Translated: CASSPRQGVNTEAFF.

This clonotype was found a few times. The chain employs TRBV12-3 or TRBV12-4 and TRBJ2-6; D call uncertain. Trimming removed 5 bases at V and 0 bases at J, with 8 bases between. The length of the CDR3 is 15 residues. The CDR3 protein is CASSPSSSGANVLTF. The CDR3 DNA reads as TGTGCCAGCAGTCCATCCTCCTCTGGGGCCAACGTCCTGACTTTC.

The V call is TRBV15, the J call TRBJ2-7; 11 bases align to TRBD2. The CDR3 loop spans 16 amino acids. The trim removed 1 base at V and 4 bases at J, leaving 6 bases unmatched. Germline V CDR1 and CDR2: LNHNV, YYDKDF (reference sequence). The CDR3 region is CATSRARASGRYEQYF. As DNA, the CDR3 is TGTGCCACCAGCAGAGCGAGGGCTAGCGGGAGGTACGAGCAGTACTTC.

The sample holds a few counts of this clonotype. J is TRBJ2-7 and V is TRBV6-5; D remains ambiguous. Germline CDR1 is MNHEY and CDR2 is SVGAGI. The V and J ends lost 5 bases and 2 bases respectively, with 10 bases between them. The CDR3 spans 13 residues. In DNA form, the CDR3 reads TGTGCCAGCAGTACCGGACCCGCCTACGAGCAGTACTTC. Translating it yields CASSTGPAYEQYF.

This clonotype was detected ten times or more. The chain joins TRBV6-1 to TRBJ2-3; no clear D gene. The CDR3 extends over 15 amino acids. Trimming cost V 0 bases and J 4 bases, with 11 bases left between them. CDR1 and CDR2 (germline): MNHNS, SASEGT. In DNA, the CDR3 is TGTGCCAGCAGTGAAGCGGCAGGTTTGGCAGATACGCAGTATTTT. Its translation is CASSEAAGLADTQYF.